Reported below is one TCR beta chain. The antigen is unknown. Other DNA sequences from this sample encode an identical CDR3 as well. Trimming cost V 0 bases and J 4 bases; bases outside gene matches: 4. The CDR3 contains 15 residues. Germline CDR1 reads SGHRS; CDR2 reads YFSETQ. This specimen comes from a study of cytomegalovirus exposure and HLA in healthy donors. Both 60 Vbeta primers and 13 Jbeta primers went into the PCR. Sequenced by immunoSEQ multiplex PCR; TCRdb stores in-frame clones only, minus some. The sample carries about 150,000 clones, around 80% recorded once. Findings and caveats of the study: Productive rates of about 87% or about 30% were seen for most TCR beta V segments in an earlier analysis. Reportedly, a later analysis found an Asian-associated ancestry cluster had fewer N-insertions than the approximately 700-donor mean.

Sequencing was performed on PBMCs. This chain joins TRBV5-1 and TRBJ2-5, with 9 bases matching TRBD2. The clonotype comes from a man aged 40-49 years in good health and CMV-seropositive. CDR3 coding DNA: TGCGCCAGCAGCTTGGCTAGCGGGATGAGAGAGACCCAGTACTTC. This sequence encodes CASSLASGMRETQYF.